This entry describes one T cell receptor beta chain. Trimming shortened V by 1 base and J by 6 bases, and 7 bases separated the two germline ends. CDR3 length: 13 amino acids. Profiling relied on immunoSEQ multiplex PCR, and the TCRdb table lists in-frame clones only, not all of them. The table lists hundreds of thousands of clones, approximately 91% of them singletons. This specimen belongs to a study of blood T cell repertoires in COVID-19. The overall study: Acute and convalescent COVID-19 specimens originated in the United States, Italy and Spain. T cells, B-cell-depleted T cells, or PBMCs provided the cDNA or gDNA that served as material.

Each recovered donor of Cohort 3 presented with two negative PCRs, clearance, or symptom resolution. The source of this sequence is a woman aged 55-70 years who had recovered from COVID-19. What was sequenced was PBMCs or T cells enriched from blood (not recorded which). This chain joins TRBV12-3 or TRBV12-4 and TRBJ2-1; D unresolved. CDR3 DNA: TGTGCCAGCAGTTTAGTGACTTTCAATGAGCAGTTCTTC. It translates to CASSLVTFNEQFF.